This is a list of T cell receptor beta chains from one sample in a study of T cell repertoires in cytomegalovirus infection. Using its own MiXCR run on the reads, TCRdb lists one record per CDR3 protein. This sample carries fewer than 350,000 distinct CDR3 sequences, about 27% of them seen once, and the ten largest clones take around 20%. Which antigens these TCRs recognize remains unknown. Sequences were derived from cultured PBMCs, sampled from culture after CMV antigen stimulation. The receptors derive from a human donor in good health (CMV status not recorded). Some clones in this sample may be carry-over from other donors' samples. CDR3s include the opening cysteine and the closing phenylalanine or tryptophan. The D gene is left open where the match is weak. A row's size may be missing; if present it is once, few, many or a size class.

v_call: TRBV7-3; clone_size: few; j_call: TRBJ2-1; d_call: TRBD2; cdr3_aa: CASSATSGRDNEQFF; cdr3_nt: TGTGCCAGCAGCGCTACTAGCGGGAGAGACAATGAGCAGTTCTTC
v_call: TRBV7-8; clone_size: NA; j_call: TRBJ2-1; d_call: NA; cdr3_aa: CASSLDEQFF; cdr3_nt: TGTGCCAGCAGCTTAGATGAGCAGTTCTTC
v_call: TRBV12-3/TRBV12-4; clone_size: NA; j_call: TRBJ1-2; d_call: NA; cdr3_aa: CASTRGHPDGYTF; cdr3_nt: TGTGCCAGCACCCGGGGACATCCCGATGGCTACACCTTC
v_call: TRBV28; clone_size: many; j_call: TRBJ2-1; d_call: TRBD2; cdr3_aa: CASSLPSGSDWVKQFF; cdr3_nt: TGTGCCAGCAGTTTACCTAGCGGGAGCGATTGGGTTAAGCAGTTCTTC
v_call: TRBV14; clone_size: NA; j_call: TRBJ2-7; d_call: NA; cdr3_aa: CASSQIQGTKQYF; cdr3_nt: TGTGCCAGCAGCCAAATACAGGGTACGAAGCAGTACTTC
v_call: TRBV2; clone_size: NA; j_call: TRBJ1-5; d_call: TRBD1; cdr3_aa: CASSESGQGLNQPQHF; cdr3_nt: TGTGCCAGCAGTGAGTCGGGACAGGGGCTGAATCAGCCCCAGCATTTT
v_call: TRBV6-1; clone_size: NA; j_call: TRBJ1-6; d_call: NA; cdr3_aa: CASSERAGALEHF; cdr3_nt: TGTGCCAGCAGTGAAAGGGCAGGGGCCCTCGAACACTTT
v_call: TRBV12-3/TRBV12-4; clone_size: few; j_call: TRBJ2-1; d_call: TRBD2; cdr3_aa: CASSWGGRVGEQFF; cdr3_nt: TGTGCCAGCAGCTGGGGGGGGAGGGTAGGTGAGCAGTTCTTC
v_call: TRBV19; clone_size: NA; j_call: TRBJ1-6; d_call: NA; cdr3_aa: CASSPTGYRAPLHF; cdr3_nt: TGTGCCAGTAGTCCCACAGGGTACAGGGCACCCCTCCACTTT
v_call: TRBV19; clone_size: few; j_call: TRBJ2-1; d_call: NA; cdr3_aa: CASSIPPTNEEFF; cdr3_nt: TGTGCCAGTAGTATCCCCCCCACTAATGAGGAGTTCTTC
v_call: TRBV4-1; clone_size: NA; j_call: TRBJ2-3; d_call: TRBD2; cdr3_aa: CASSRTASTGTSEYTQYF; cdr3_nt: TGCGCCAGCAGCCGCACCGCGTCAACCGGGACTAGCGAGTATACGCAGTATTTT
v_call: TRBV13; clone_size: NA; j_call: TRBJ2-7; d_call: TRBD1; cdr3_aa: CASRLTGAAYEQYF; cdr3_nt: TGTGCCAGCAGGCTGACAGGGGCTGCCTACGAGCAGTACTTC
v_call: TRBV12-3/TRBV12-4; clone_size: few; j_call: TRBJ2-7; d_call: NA; cdr3_aa: CASSLTGLYEQYF; cdr3_nt: TGTGCCAGCAGTTTGACGGGTCTCTACGAGCAGTACTTC
v_call: TRBV12-3/TRBV12-4; clone_size: NA; j_call: TRBJ1-1; d_call: NA; cdr3_aa: CATSPVGVEAFF; cdr3_nt: TGTGCCACCTCCCCCGTAGGGGTTGAAGCTTTCTTT
v_call: TRBV7-2; clone_size: NA; j_call: TRBJ1-1; d_call: NA; cdr3_aa: CASSLSRLLGTEAFF; cdr3_nt: TGTGCCAGCAGCTTATCCCGACTGCTGGGCACTGAAGCTTTCTTT
v_call: TRBV11-3; clone_size: NA; j_call: TRBJ1-1; d_call: TRBD1; cdr3_aa: CASSLVTGRGEAIF; cdr3_nt: TGTGCCAGCAGCTTAGTGACAGGGAGGGGTGAAGCTATCTTT
v_call: TRBV7-9; clone_size: few; j_call: TRBJ1-1; d_call: NA; cdr3_aa: CASTTSGVNTEAFF; cdr3_nt: TGTGCCAGCACTACGTCGGGGGTTAACACTGAAGCTTTCTTT
v_call: TRBV18; clone_size: NA; j_call: TRBJ2-3; d_call: TRBD2; cdr3_aa: CASSPLNSGITDTQYF; cdr3_nt: TGTGCCAGCTCACCACTAAATAGCGGGATCACAGATACGCAGTATTTT
v_call: TRBV4-1; clone_size: few; j_call: TRBJ2-7; d_call: NA; cdr3_aa: CASSYLEGWEQYF; cdr3_nt: TGCGCCAGCAGCTACCTCGAAGGATGGGAGCAGTACTTC
v_call: TRBV7-2; clone_size: many; j_call: TRBJ2-2; d_call: NA; cdr3_aa: CASSPRRGLSNTGELFF; cdr3_nt: TGTGCCAGCAGCCCTCGGAGGGGATTAAGCAACACCGGGGAGCTGTTTTTT
v_call: TRBV7-4; clone_size: NA; j_call: TRBJ2-2; d_call: NA; cdr3_aa: CASRRETGELFF; cdr3_nt: TGTGCCAGCCGGAGGGAAACCGGGGAGCTGTTTTTT
v_call: TRBV7-2; clone_size: NA; j_call: TRBJ1-2; d_call: NA; cdr3_aa: CASSLVPRTRRLTGYTF; cdr3_nt: TGTGCCAGCAGCTTAGTCCCCCGGACCCGCAGACTGACCGGCTACACCTTC
v_call: TRBV7-3; clone_size: NA; j_call: TRBJ2-1; d_call: NA; cdr3_aa: CASSPLGTYNEQFF; cdr3_nt: TGTGCCAGCAGCCCCCTAGGTACCTACAATGAGCAGTTCTTC
v_call: TRBV7-8; clone_size: NA; j_call: TRBJ1-6; d_call: NA; cdr3_aa: CASSFSSGDRNSPLHF; cdr3_nt: TGTGCCAGCAGCTTCTCGAGCGGGGACCGGAATTCACCCCTCCACTTT
v_call: TRBV7-4; clone_size: many; j_call: TRBJ1-3; d_call: NA; cdr3_aa: CASSLYEGSGNTIYF; cdr3_nt: TGTGCCAGCAGCTTATATGAAGGGTCTGGAAACACCATATATTTT
v_call: TRBV2; clone_size: NA; j_call: TRBJ2-6; d_call: TRBD2; cdr3_aa: CATGGESSGANVLTF; cdr3_nt: TGTGCCACTGGGGGGGAGAGCTCTGGGGCCAACGTCCTGACTTTC
v_call: TRBV7-2; clone_size: few; j_call: TRBJ2-7; d_call: TRBD2; cdr3_aa: CASSPQAGSGEVF; cdr3_nt: TGTGCCAGCAGCCCCCAGGCGGGGAGCGGGGAGGTCTTC
v_call: TRBV30; clone_size: NA; j_call: TRBJ2-3; d_call: NA; cdr3_aa: CAWSLGVNTQYF; cdr3_nt: TGTGCCTGGAGCCTAGGGGTAAATACGCAGTATTTT
v_call: TRBV7-9; clone_size: NA; j_call: TRBJ1-5; d_call: NA; cdr3_aa: CASSLDGPGVRNQPQHF; cdr3_nt: TGTGCCAGCAGCTTAGACGGCCCAGGGGTGCGCAATCAGCCCCAGCATTTT
v_call: TRBV27; clone_size: once; j_call: TRBJ2-2; d_call: TRBD1; cdr3_aa: CASSFLAGQGGTGELFF; cdr3_nt: TGTGCCAGCAGTTTCCTCGCGGGACAGGGGGGCACCGGGGAGCTGTTTTTT
v_call: TRBV3-1; clone_size: NA; j_call: TRBJ2-2; d_call: TRBD2; cdr3_aa: CASSLTSGITWSVTGELFF; cdr3_nt: TGTGCCAGCAGCCTGACTAGCGGGATCACGTGGTCGGTCACCGGGGAGCTGTTTTTT
v_call: TRBV11-2; clone_size: NA; j_call: TRBJ2-1; d_call: NA; cdr3_aa: CASSPEYNEQFF; cdr3_nt: TGTGCCAGCAGCCCAGAGTACAATGAGCAGTTCTTC
v_call: TRBV7-2; clone_size: NA; j_call: TRBJ1-2; d_call: NA; cdr3_aa: CASSTKGGQIMNGYTF; cdr3_nt: TGTGCCAGCAGCACGAAGGGGGGGCAAATAATGAATGGCTACACCTTC
v_call: TRBV20-1; clone_size: NA; j_call: TRBJ1-4; d_call: NA; cdr3_aa: CSASPSVHLEKLFF; cdr3_nt: TGCAGTGCATCTCCTTCGGTACATCTCGAAAAACTGTTTTTT
v_call: TRBV5-4; clone_size: few; j_call: TRBJ1-1; d_call: TRBD1; cdr3_aa: CASSPDRGQHTEAFF; cdr3_nt: TGTGCCAGCAGCCCTGACAGGGGGCAGCACACTGAAGCTTTCTTT
v_call: TRBV7-2; clone_size: many; j_call: TRBJ1-4; d_call: TRBD1; cdr3_aa: CASSLRWQGATNEKLFF; cdr3_nt: TGTGCCAGCAGCTTAAGGTGGCAGGGGGCAACTAATGAAAAACTGTTTTTT
v_call: TRBV7-6; clone_size: many; j_call: TRBJ1-6; d_call: TRBD1; cdr3_aa: CASSSHTAGQGSSYNSPLHF; cdr3_nt: TGTGCCAGCAGCTCCCATACGGCCGGACAGGGGAGCTCCTATAATTCACCCCTCCACTTT
v_call: TRBV19; clone_size: NA; j_call: TRBJ2-1; d_call: NA; cdr3_aa: CASSRSGAFNEQFF; cdr3_nt: TGTGCCAGTAGTAGATCCGGGGCCTTCAATGAGCAGTTCTTC
v_call: TRBV7-3; clone_size: few; j_call: TRBJ2-1; d_call: TRBD1; cdr3_aa: CASSREGASSYNEQFF; cdr3_nt: TGTGCCAGCAGCCGCGAGGGGGCTAGCTCCTACAATGAGCAGTTCTTC
v_call: TRBV7-2; clone_size: many; j_call: TRBJ2-1; d_call: TRBD1; cdr3_aa: CASSLASGQGINEQFF; cdr3_nt: TGTGCCAGCAGCTTAGCGTCGGGACAGGGAATCAATGAGCAGTTCTTC